This T cell receptor beta chain was sequenced during a study of shared T cell receptors in the human thymus (TCRdb year 2021). General notes on the study: The study examined how self-reactive, shared T-cell receptor alpha chains are generated in the human thymus.

The library came from the immunoSEQ multiplex PCR assay. The source is immuneACCESS, and TCRdb retained only in-frame sequences with V and J called. Part of the clones is not carried over; for the studies checked, unresolved V genes explain less than half of this, and the remainder is unexplained. Recorded for this sample are roughly 660,000 clones; roughly 88% of them occurred a single time. Approximately 0.01% of the sample is taken by the ten largest. This clone was picked up a small number of times. There is no known antigen for this receptor. There are no base qualities to consult, and no much larger clone falls within one base. In the germline V gene, CDR1 corresponds to ENHRY and CDR2 to SYGVKD. The V end loses 3 bases and the J end loses 2 bases, and a stretch of 6 bases separates them. The CDR3 starts with the cysteine, ends with the phenylalanine, and has 13 residues. The CDR3 DNA has 39 bases and is translated from base 1.

These data also featured in a second study, about human thymus T cells. From the second report: The donors were immunologically healthy infants in Finland who had open corrective cardiac surgery for congenital heart defects. Thymus tissue was obtained as surgical resects removed during corrective cardiac surgery. Both the thymic and the peripheral blood repertoires appeared to show biased V and J gene segment usage. According to the related research, thymic TCR repertoires were highly overlapping among unrelated individuals. TCR alpha and beta repertoires from roughly eight infant thymus samples and four related peripheral blood samples were characterized in the study. Donor ages ranging from 7 to 244 days were recorded, and a handful of male and a couple of female infants were included in the cohort. After being mechanically released from the tissue, thymocytes were kept at -70 degrees C in pellets of roughly 9.5-31 million cells. A QIAsymphony instrument was used to extract genomic DNA from the frozen cell pellets. The immunoSEQ multiplex PCR assay was used to amplify the TCRB and TCRAD loci from a standardized quantity of quality-controlled genomic DNA. Amplicons spanned the V(D)J region at a length sufficient to cover the CDR3 and identify V and J genes. The commercial immunoSEQ service was used to sequence amplicons on an Illumina platform. Corrections for primer bias and sequencing errors followed previously described methods, while TCRAD and TCRB definitions were based on the IMGT database. Analysis of the repertoires was done with immunoSEQ Analyzer 3.0 and VDJTools and included basic statistics, V/J segment usage, diversity estimates, rarefaction and pairwise overlap. Diversity was estimated with Chao1, ChaoE, Efron-Thisted, Shannon and inverse Simpson indices, and also on datasets down-sampled to the smallest sample. Repertoire overlap used strict matching of CDR3 nucleotide sequence, V gene and J gene, with Jaccard-based multidimensional scaling clustering. On average, thymus samples gave about 750,000 unique TCRB clonotypes, whereas blood samples gave some 84,000.

The sequence derives from a boy less than two years old with a congenital heart defect. Donor details come from another sample of the same person, matched by shared clones. Sample: thymocytes. The V and J segments used are TRBV10-3 and TRBJ2-3, with the D gene not clear enough to name. CDR3 sequence: CAISDQSTDTQYF. The DNA sequence is TGTGCCATCAGTGACCAGTCCACAGATACGCAGTATTTT.